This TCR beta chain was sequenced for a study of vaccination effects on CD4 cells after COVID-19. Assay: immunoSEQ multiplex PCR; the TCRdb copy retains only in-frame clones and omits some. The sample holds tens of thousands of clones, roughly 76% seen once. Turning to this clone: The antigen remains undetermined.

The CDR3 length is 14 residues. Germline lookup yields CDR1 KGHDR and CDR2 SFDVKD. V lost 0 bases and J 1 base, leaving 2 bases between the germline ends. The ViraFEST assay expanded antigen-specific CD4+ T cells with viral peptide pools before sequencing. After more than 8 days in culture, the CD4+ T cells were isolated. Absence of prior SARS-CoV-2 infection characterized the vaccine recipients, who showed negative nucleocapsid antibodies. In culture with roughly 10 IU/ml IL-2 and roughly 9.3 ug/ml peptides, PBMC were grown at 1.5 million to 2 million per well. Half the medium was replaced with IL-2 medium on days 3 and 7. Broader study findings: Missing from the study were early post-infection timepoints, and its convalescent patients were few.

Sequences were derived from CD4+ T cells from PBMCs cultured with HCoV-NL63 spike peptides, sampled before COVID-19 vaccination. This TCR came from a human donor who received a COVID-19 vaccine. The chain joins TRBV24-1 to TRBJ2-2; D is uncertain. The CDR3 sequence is CATSDLGNTGELFF. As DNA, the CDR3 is TGTGCCACCAGTGATTTGGGGAACACCGGGGAGCTGTTTTTT.